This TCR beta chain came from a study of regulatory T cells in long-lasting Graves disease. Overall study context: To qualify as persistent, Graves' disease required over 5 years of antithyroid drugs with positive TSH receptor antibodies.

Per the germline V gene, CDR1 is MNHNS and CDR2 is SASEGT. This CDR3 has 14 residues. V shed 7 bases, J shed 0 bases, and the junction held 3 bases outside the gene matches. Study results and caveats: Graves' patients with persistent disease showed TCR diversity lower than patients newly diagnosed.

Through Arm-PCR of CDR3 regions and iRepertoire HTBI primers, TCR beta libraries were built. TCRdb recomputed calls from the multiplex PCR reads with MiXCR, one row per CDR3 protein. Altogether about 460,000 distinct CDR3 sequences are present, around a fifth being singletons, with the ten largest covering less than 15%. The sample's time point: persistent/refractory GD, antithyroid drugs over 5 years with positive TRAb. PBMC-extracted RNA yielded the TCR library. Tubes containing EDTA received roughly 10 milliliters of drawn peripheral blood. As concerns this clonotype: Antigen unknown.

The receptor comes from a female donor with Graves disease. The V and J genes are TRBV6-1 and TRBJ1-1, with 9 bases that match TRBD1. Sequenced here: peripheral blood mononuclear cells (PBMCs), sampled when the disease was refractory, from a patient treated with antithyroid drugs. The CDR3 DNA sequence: TGTGCCAGCATTAGGACAGGGGTGAACACTGAAGCTTTCTTT. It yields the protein CASIRTGVNTEAFF.